This T cell receptor (beta chain) was profiled in a study of blood T cell dynamics during melanoma immunotherapy. Study-level background: Patients with metastatic melanoma got pembrolizumab or nivolumab-ipilimumab as first-line care.

This CDR3 region has 13 residues. CDR1 MNHNS and CDR2 SASEGT come from the germline V gene. The V gene lost 6 bases and the J gene lost 5 bases, with 11 bases spanning the gap. Assay used: immunoSEQ multiplex PCR; TCRdb lists only in-frame clones, some missing. Of approximately 25,000 clones in the sample, around 88% are singletons; the top ten hold around 4.2%. Described time point: pre-treatment baseline. Samples come from before therapy and from week 3 after the first blockade cycle. This chain links TRBV6-1 with TRBJ1-5; D unclear. This TCR was recovered from a human donor with melanoma. The source was blood, collected from a patient treated with checkpoint blockade. The CDR3 sequence: CASSHDGYQPQHF. DNA for the CDR3: TGTGCCAGCAGCCACGACGGTTATCAGCCCCAGCATTTT.